The clone carrying this T cell receptor (beta chain) was seen once. This specimen comes from a study of blood T cell repertoires in COVID-19. Per the original data handling: The authors estimated nucleated cell counts from reference gene primer amplification. Here immunoSEQ multiplex PCR was the method, and the copy in TCRdb shows in-frame clones only, minus some. The V and J calls and clone size are taken from that table; D and trimming were inferred from the DNA. Here the sample spans about 71,000 clones, roughly 80% being singletons. This CDR3 is 16 amino acids long. The germline V and J ends were trimmed by 2 bases and 0 bases, with 14 bases remaining between them. CDR1 and CDR2 from the germline V gene are MDHEN and SYDVKM.

This rearrangement joins TRBV28 to TRBJ2-7, with D perhaps matching TRBD1 (6 bases). Sequenced sample: peripheral blood. This TCR was recovered from a woman aged 80 or older with acute or convalescent COVID-19. CDR3 coding DNA: TGTGCCAGCAGTTTAACCCTTACAGGGATCTCCTACGAGCAGTACTTC. As protein: CASSLTLTGISYEQYF.